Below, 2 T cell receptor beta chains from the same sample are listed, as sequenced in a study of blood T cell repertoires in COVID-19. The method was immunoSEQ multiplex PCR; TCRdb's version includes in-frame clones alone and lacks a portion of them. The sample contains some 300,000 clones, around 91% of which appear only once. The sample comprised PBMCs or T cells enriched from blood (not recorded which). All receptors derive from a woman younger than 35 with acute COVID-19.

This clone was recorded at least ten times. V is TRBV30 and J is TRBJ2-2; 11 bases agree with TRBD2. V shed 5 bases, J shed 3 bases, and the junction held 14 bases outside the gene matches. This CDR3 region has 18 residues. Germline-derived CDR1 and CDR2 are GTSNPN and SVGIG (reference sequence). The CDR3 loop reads CAWSSTSGRTWDTGELFF. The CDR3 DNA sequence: TGTGCCTGGTCCTCTACTAGCGGGAGAACGTGGGACACCGGGGAGCTGTTTTTT.

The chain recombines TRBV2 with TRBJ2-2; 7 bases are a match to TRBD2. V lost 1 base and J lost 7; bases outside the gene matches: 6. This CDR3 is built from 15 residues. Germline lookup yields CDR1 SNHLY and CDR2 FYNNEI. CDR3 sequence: CASSEVAGRVGELFF. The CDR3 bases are TGTGCCAGCAGTGAAGTAGCAGGGAGGGTCGGGGAGCTGTTTTTT.